The 24 T cell receptor beta chains listed next were all sequenced from one sample in a study of radiotherapy plus CTLA-4 blockade in lung cancer. TCRdb's table, derived via immunoSEQ multiplex PCR, lists solely in-frame clones and lacks some. The table shows 120,000 or so clones, with 75% to 90% occurring only once. This specimen consisted of peripheral blood, obtained from a patient treated with radiotherapy plus ipilimumab. These receptors were obtained from a human donor with non-small cell lung cancer that progressed on radiotherapy plus ipilimumab.

V gene TRBV11-2 combines with J gene TRBJ1-2; D may be TRBD1 (5 bases). Germline V gives CDR1 SGHAT, CDR2 FQNNGV. The CDR3 consists of 13 residues. V shed 5 bases and J shed 6 bases, with 13 bases lying between them. DNA for the CDR3: TGTGCCAGCAGCGCCGGGACTTACGATGGCTACACCTTC. This gives the protein CASSAGTYDGYTF.

The genes are TRBV29-1 and TRBJ2-3, with 8 positions matching TRBD1. V gave up 8 bases and J gave up 1 base; unmatched junction bases: 8. This CDR3 has 14 residues. CDR1 is SQVTM, CDR2 ANQGSEA, per germline. CDR3 region: CSLRTGLGTDTQYF. In nucleotides, the CDR3 is TGCAGCCTGCGGACAGGGCTAGGCACAGATACGCAGTATTTT.

This clone has just one count. V usage is TRBV6-1 and J usage is TRBJ2-1, with 7 bases that match TRBD2. The CDR3 is 12 residues long. Trimming cost V 7 bases and J 9 bases; bases outside gene matches: 6. Germline V lookup: CDR1 MNHNS, CDR2 SASEGT. The CDR3 nucleotides read TGTGCCAGCATGACTAGCTTGGGTGAGCAGTTCTTC. Its translation: CASMTSLGEQFF.

This chain joins TRBV27 and TRBJ1-4; no reliable D call. The CDR3 has 9 amino acids. The V and J ends lost 7 bases and 11 bases respectively, with 5 bases between them. The germline V gene has CDR1 MNHEY and CDR2 SMNVEV (reference sequence). The CDR3 reads CASKFKLFF. In DNA form, the CDR3 reads TGTGCCAGCAAGTTTAAACTGTTTTTT.

The sample holds a few counts of this clone. J is TRBJ1-5 and V is TRBV6-6; unclear D gene. Germline CDR1 reads MNHNY; CDR2 reads SVGAGI (reference sequence). The CDR3 loop spans 12 amino acids. V was shortened by 6 bases and J by 6 bases, with 9 bases between the two germline ends. CDR3 sequence: CASSDPGQPQHF. The CDR3 nucleotides read TGTGCCAGCAGCGACCCGGGTCAGCCCCAGCATTTT.

This clone was observed once. V usage is TRBV5-1 and J usage is TRBJ1-1, with 8 bases identical to TRBD1. Germline V CDR1 and CDR2: SGHRS, YFSETQ. V was pared by 0 bases and J by 5 bases, with 6 bases of the junction left unmatched. The CDR3 consists of 15 residues. The CDR3 nucleotides read TGCGCCAGCAGCTTGGATGGGACAGGAGGGACTGAAGCTTTCTTT. Translation: CASSLDGTGGTEAFF.

The V and J genes are TRBV7-9 and TRBJ1-1; maybe TRBD1 (6 bases). CDR3 size: 15 residues. Germline V gene sequence: CDR1 SEHNR, CDR2 FQNEAQ (reference sequence). Trimming removed 6 bases at V and 3 bases at J, with 17 bases between. The CDR3 spells CASRAGNSGDTEAFF. CDR3 coding DNA: TGTGCCAGCAGGGCCGGGAACTCAGGGGACACTGAAGCTTTCTTT.

V usage is TRBV20-1 and J usage is TRBJ1-1; D unclear. Germline CDR1 and CDR2: DFQATT and SNEGSKA (reference sequence). This CDR3 has 9 amino acids. V dropped 8 bases and J dropped 3 bases, with 4 bases sitting between them. CDR3 sequence reads: CSLDTEAFF. The DNA for the CDR3 is TGCAGTTTAGACACTGAAGCTTTCTTT.

The CDR3 protein is CASSLDRARRFF. The CDR3 coding sequence is TGTGCCAGCAGCTTAGATCGGGCTAGGAGGTTCTTC. The chain employs TRBV11-3 and TRBJ2-1; unclear D gene. Per the germline V gene, CDR1 is SGHNT and CDR2 is YENEEA. Trimming removed 0 bases at V and 15 bases at J, with 12 bases between. This CDR3 comprises 12 residues.

The rearrangement joins TRBV19 to TRBJ2-7; perhaps D is TRBD1 or TRBD2 (5 bases each). CDR3 size: 15 residues. Trimming removed 3 bases from V and 3 bases from J, with 15 bases in between. Germline V gene lookup returns CDR1 LNHDA and CDR2 SQIVND (reference sequence). DNA of the CDR3: TGTGCCAGTAGTATGGGGATGGGGGTTCTCTACGAGCAGTACTTC. Its translation: CASSMGMGVLYEQYF. The whole variable domain, remainder taken from reference TRBV19 and TRBJ2-7, is DGGITQSPKYLFRKEGQNVTLSCEQNLNHDAMYWYRQDPGQGLRLIYYSQIVNDFQKGDIAEGYSVSREKKESFPLTVTSAQKNPTAFYLCASSMGMGVLYEQYFGPGTRLTVT.

This rearrangement joins TRBV5-1 to TRBJ2-5; 8 bases map to TRBD2. V dropped 4 bases and J dropped 6; count of bases not matched to a gene: 5. The CDR3 runs to 13 residues. Germline values: CDR1 SGHRS, CDR2 YFSETQ. The CDR3 sequence: CASSPGLGQTQYF. The DNA for the CDR3 is TGCGCCAGCAGCCCGGGACTAGGACAGACCCAGTACTTC.

The chain carries TRBV2 and TRBJ2-3; D is uncertain. Trimming stripped 6 bases from V and 6 bases from J, with 10 bases between. Germline CDR1 SNHLY, CDR2 FYNNEI. This CDR3 is built from 12 residues. Here the CDR3 DNA reads TGTGCCAGCAGACTTCTCGAGGATACGCAGTATTTT. Protein sequence: CASRLLEDTQYF.

The chain recombines TRBV5-6 with TRBJ2-7; D may be TRBD2 (6 bases). Germline V gene lookup returns CDR1 SGHDT and CDR2 YYEEEE. With 5 bases removed from V and 0 bases from J, the gap between germline ends came to 21 bases. This CDR3 spans 17 amino acids. CDR3 sequence reads: CASRSLGERVSSYEQYF. CDR3 DNA sequence: TGTGCCAGCAGGAGCTTGGGGGAGCGGGTAAGCTCCTACGAGCAGTACTTC.

This chain uses TRBV5-1 with TRBJ2-7, with TRBD1 as a possible D gene (6 bases). The V and J ends lost 7 bases and 0 bases respectively, with 23 bases between them. Germline CDR1 is SGHRS and CDR2 is YFSETQ. This CDR3 contains 17 residues. This chain's CDR3 is CASSVGRGSPTSYEQYF. In nucleotides, the CDR3 is TGCGCCAGCTCAGTGGGCAGGGGATCCCCTACCTCCTACGAGCAGTACTTC.

This rearrangement joins TRBV5-1 to TRBJ2-3; TRBD1 matches at 7 bases. Trimming at V came to 5 bases and at J to 4 bases, leaving 13 bases not matched to a gene. There are 16 residues in the CDR3. The germline CDR1 and CDR2 sequences are SGHRS and YFSETQ. In DNA, the CDR3 is TGCGCCAGCAGTCCTAGGGGGCCGATGGGTCCAGATACGCAGTATTTT. Protein: CASSPRGPMGPDTQYF.

This clone appeared once. This chain connects TRBV19 to TRBJ1-2, with TRBD1 matching 9 bases. The germline gives CDR1 LNHDA, CDR2 SQIVND (reference sequence). The trim removed 3 bases at V and 4 bases at J, leaving 9 bases unmatched. This CDR3 has 16 amino acids. The CDR3 sequence is CASSMAPGTGFYGYTF. As DNA, the CDR3 is TGTGCCAGTAGTATGGCCCCCGGGACAGGGTTCTATGGCTACACCTTC.

V gene TRBV6-6 combines with J gene TRBJ1-2, with 7 bases fitting TRBD1. CDR1 is MNHNY and CDR2 is SVGAGI in the germline V gene (reference sequence). This CDR3 has 14 amino acids. The junction had 7 bases not matched to a gene; V was cut back by 2 bases and J by 7 bases. CDR3 bases: TGTGCCAGCAGTTACGAGGGGGCGCCGGTTGGCTACACCTTC. Translating it yields CASSYEGAPVGYTF.

V and J are TRBV19 and TRBJ2-7; D is uncertain. This CDR3 has 14 residues. Germline CDR1 and CDR2: LNHDA and SQIVND (reference sequence). V gave up 6 bases and J gave up 2 bases, with 14 bases separating them. The CDR3 DNA reads TGTGCCAGTAGCGCCCCCGTAATCCCCTACGAGCAGTACTTC. Its translation is CASSAPVIPYEQYF. The full variable domain, with the rest looked up from reference TRBV19 and TRBJ2-7, is DGGITQSPKYLFRKEGQNVTLSCEQNLNHDAMYWYRQDPGQGLRLIYYSQIVNDFQKGDIAEGYSVSREKKESFPLTVTSAQKNPTAFYLCASSAPVIPYEQYFGPGTRLTVT.

J is TRBJ1-2 and V is TRBV5-8; possible D gene TRBD1, 5 bases. Trimming pared 3 bases from V and 0 bases from J, leaving 15 bases between. Germline V gene data show CDR1 as SGHTS and CDR2 as YDEGEE. The CDR3 has 16 amino acids. The CDR3 is CASSSRARWANYGYTF. DNA for the CDR3: TGTGCCAGCAGCTCCAGGGCTAGGTGGGCTAACTATGGCTACACCTTC.

This chain links TRBV7-9 with TRBJ2-2, with D hard to call. The CDR3 is made up of 13 amino acids. V was clipped by 7 bases and J by 2 bases, with 8 bases between them. The germline V gene encodes CDR1 SEHNR and CDR2 FQNEAQ (reference sequence). The CDR3 nucleotides read TGTGCCAGCATTAAGCCCAACACCGGGGAGCTGTTTTTT. It translates to CASIKPNTGELFF. The full variable domain, in which reference TRBV7-9 and TRBJ2-2 provide the parts outside the CDR3, is DTGVSQNPRHKITKRGQNVTFRCDPISEHNRLYWYRQTLGQGPEFLTYFQNEAQLEKSRLLSDRFSAERPKGSFSTLEIQRTEQGDSAMYLCASIKPNTGELFFGEGSRLTVL.

This chain connects TRBV29-1 to TRBJ2-4; unclear D gene. Per germline, CDR1 SQVTM and CDR2 ANQGSEA. V dropped 1 base and J dropped 0 bases, with 4 bases sitting between them. The CDR3 sequence is 13 residues long. The CDR3: CSVEGVAKNIQYF. The CDR3 nucleotides read TGCAGCGTTGAAGGGGTAGCCAAAAACATTCAGTACTTC. Drawing the rest from reference TRBV29-1 and TRBJ2-4, the complete variable domain is SAVISQKPSRDICQRGTSLTIQCQVDSQVTMMFWYRQQPGQSLTLIATANQGSEATYESGFVIDKFPISRPNLTFSTLTVSNMSPEDSSIYLCSVEGVAKNIQYFGAGTRLSVL.

The chain combines TRBV2 with TRBJ2-2; D is undetermined. The length of the CDR3 is 14 residues. V was shortened by 2 bases and J by 2 bases, with 6 bases between the two germline ends. Looked up from germline, CDR1 is SNHLY and CDR2 is FYNNEI. The CDR3 DNA reads as TGTGCCAGCAGTGAACAGCTAAACACCGGGGAGCTGTTTTTT. Amino acids: CASSEQLNTGELFF. The entire variable domain, with the rest obtained from reference TRBV2 and TRBJ2-2, is as follows: EPEVTQTPSHQVTQMGQEVILRCVPISNHLYFYWYRQILGQKVEFLVSFYNNEISEKSEIFDDQFSVERPDGSNFTLKIRSTKLEDSAMYFCASSEQLNTGELFFGEGSRLTVL.

This clone was picked up a small number of times. This rearrangement joins TRBV4-1 to TRBJ1-4; D ambiguous. V was clipped by 0 bases and J by 5 bases, with 16 bases between them. The CDR3 loop spans 17 amino acids. CDR1 is MGHRA, CDR2 YSYEKL, per germline. The CDR3 nucleotides are TGCGCCAGCAGCCAAGATCATCGGGCAGTCGGGAATGAAAAACTGTTTTTT. This encodes CASSQDHRAVGNEKLFF.

The chain couples TRBV10-3 to TRBJ2-1, with D uncertain. Germline V CDR1 and CDR2: ENHRY, SYGVKD. V lost 3 bases and J 8 bases, leaving 8 bases between the germline ends. The CDR3 loop spans 12 amino acids. Here the CDR3 reads CAISEVTHEQFF. DNA of the CDR3: TGTGCCATCAGTGAAGTTACCCATGAGCAGTTCTTC.